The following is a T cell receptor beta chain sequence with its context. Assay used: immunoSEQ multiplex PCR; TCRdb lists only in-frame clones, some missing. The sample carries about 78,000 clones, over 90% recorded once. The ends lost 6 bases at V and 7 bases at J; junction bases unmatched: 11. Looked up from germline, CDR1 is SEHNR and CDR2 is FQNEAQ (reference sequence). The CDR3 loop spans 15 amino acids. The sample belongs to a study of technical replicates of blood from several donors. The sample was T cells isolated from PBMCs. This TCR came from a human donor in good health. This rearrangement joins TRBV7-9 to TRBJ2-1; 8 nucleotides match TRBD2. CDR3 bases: TGTGCCAGCAGTCGGAGCGGGGGAAGGGTTAATGAGCAGTTCTTC. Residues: CASSRSGGRVNEQFF.